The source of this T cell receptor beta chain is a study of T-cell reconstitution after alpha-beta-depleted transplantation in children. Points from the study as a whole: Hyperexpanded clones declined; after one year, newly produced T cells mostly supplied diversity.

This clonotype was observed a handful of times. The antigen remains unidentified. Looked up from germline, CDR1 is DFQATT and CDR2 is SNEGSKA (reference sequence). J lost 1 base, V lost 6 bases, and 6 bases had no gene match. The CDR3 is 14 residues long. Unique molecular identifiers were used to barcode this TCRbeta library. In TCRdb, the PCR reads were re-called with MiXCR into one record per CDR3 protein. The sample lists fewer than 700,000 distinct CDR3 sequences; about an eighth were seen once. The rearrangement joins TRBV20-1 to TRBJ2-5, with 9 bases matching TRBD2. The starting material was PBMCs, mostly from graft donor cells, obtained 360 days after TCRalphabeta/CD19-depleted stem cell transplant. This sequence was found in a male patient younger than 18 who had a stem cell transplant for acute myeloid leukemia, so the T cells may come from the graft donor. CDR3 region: CSARLAVLQETQYF. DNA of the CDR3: TGCAGTGCACGACTAGCGGTACTCCAAGAGACCCAGTACTTC.